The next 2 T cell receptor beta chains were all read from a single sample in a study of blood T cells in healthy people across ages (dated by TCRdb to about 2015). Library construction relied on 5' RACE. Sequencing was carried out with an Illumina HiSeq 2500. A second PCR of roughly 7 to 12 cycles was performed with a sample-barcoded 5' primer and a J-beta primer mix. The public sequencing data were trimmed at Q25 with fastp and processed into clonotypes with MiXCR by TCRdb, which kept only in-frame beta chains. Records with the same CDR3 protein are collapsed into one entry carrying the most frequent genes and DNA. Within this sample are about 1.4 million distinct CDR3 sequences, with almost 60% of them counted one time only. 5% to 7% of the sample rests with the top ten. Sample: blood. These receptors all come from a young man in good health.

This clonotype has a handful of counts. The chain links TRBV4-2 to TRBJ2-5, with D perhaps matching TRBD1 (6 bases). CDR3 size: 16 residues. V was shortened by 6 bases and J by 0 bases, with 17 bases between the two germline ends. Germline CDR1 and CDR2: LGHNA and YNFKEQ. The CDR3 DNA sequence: TGTGCCAGCAGTCCGGCTCCGGGACAATACCAAGAGACCCAGTACTTC. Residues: CASSPAPGQYQETQYF.

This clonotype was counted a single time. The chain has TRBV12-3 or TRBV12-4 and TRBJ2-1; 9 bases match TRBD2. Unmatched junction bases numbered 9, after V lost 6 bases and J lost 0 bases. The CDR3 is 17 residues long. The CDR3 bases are TGTGCCAGCAGCTCCCTAGCGGGGTCCAGCTCCTACAATGAGCAGTTCTTC. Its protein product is CASSSLAGSSSYNEQFF.